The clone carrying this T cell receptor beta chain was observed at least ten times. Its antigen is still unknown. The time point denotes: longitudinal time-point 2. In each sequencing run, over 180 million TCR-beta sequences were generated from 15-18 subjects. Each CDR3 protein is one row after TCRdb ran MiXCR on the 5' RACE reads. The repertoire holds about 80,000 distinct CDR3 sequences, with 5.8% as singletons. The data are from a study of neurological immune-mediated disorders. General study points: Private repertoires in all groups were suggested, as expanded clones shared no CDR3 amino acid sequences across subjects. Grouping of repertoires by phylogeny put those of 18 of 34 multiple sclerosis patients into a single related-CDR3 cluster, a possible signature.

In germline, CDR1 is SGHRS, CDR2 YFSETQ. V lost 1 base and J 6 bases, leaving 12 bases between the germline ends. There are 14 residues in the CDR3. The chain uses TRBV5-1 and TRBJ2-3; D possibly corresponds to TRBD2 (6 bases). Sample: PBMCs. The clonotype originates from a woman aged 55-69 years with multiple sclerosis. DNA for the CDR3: TGCGCCAGCAGCTTGTTGCCCAGCGGGGATACGCAGTATTTT. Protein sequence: CASSLLPSGDTQYF.